This T cell receptor beta chain was sequenced during a study of blood T cell repertoires in COVID-19. Across the whole study: Acute and convalescent COVID-19 samples came from the United States, Italy and Spain.

Followed over time, Seattle patients had been enrolled while infection was active. This clone came up a few times. Per the germline V gene, CDR1 is KGHDR and CDR2 is SFDVKD. The junction had 10 bases not matched to a gene; V was cut back by 7 bases and J by 4 bases. The CDR3 sequence is 15 residues long. Clones were sequenced by immunoSEQ multiplex PCR, and TCRdb holds only the in-frame ones, with some missing. In the table there are a few hundred thousand clones, about 90% of which are singletons. The chain is built from TRBV24-1 and TRBJ2-3; TRBD1 aligns across 7 bases. Sequencing used peripheral blood. The TCR sequence derives from a woman aged 25 to 39 with COVID-19, enrolled during active disease. The CDR3 region is CATRGGRVGADTQYF. CDR3 DNA sequence: TGTGCCACCAGAGGGGGCAGGGTCGGGGCAGATACGCAGTATTTT.